Described below is a single T cell receptor beta chain sequence and its context. Its specificity is not known. The data were taken from a study of PD-L1 blockade in urothelial cancer. Study observations and caveats: Where pretreatment blood TCR clonality fell below the median, better survival was predicted.

The time point: pretreatment peripheral blood. For each patient, 1 to 8 samples were obtained, pretreatment and on-treatment. CDR1 and CDR2 (germline): SGHTA, FQGNSA. Trimming removed 2 bases from V and 6 bases from J, with 9 bases in between. This CDR3 has 13 amino acids. Data came from immunoSEQ multiplex PCR; TCRdb stores just in-frame clones and leaves some out. This table has about 95,000 clones, 90% appearing once. V usage is TRBV7-2 and J usage is TRBJ2-3; D perhaps matches TRBD2 (5 bases). The sample in question was PBMCs, obtained around atezolizumab (anti-PD-L1) treatment. The receptor's source is a man in his sixties with urothelial cancer. The CDR3 bases are TGTGCCAGCAGCTTATCCCGCGGGGATACGCAGTATTTT. Its protein is CASSLSRGDTQYF.